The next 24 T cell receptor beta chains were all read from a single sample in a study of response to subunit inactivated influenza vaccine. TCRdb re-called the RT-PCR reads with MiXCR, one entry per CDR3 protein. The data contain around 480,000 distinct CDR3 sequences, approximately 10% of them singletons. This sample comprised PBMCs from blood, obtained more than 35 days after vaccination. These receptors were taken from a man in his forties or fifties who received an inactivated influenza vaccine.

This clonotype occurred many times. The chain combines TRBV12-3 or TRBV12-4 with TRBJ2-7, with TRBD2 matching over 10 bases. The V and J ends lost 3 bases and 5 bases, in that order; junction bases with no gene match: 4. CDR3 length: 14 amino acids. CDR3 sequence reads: CASSLSGGADEQYF. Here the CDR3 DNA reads TGTGCCAGCAGTTTGAGCGGGGGGGCCGACGAGCAGTACTTC.

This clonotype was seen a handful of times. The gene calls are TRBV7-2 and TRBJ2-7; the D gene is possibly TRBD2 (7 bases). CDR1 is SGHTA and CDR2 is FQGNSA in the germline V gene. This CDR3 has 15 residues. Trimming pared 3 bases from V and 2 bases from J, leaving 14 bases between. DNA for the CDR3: TGTGCCAGCAGCTTTGGGGGGGCCCCGACCTACGAGCAGTACTTC. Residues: CASSFGGAPTYEQYF.

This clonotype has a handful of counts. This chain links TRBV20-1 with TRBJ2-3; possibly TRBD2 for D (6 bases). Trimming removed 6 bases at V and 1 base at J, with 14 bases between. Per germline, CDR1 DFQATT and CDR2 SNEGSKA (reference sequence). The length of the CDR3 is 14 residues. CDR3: CSANPSSGTDTQYF. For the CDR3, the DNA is TGCAGTGCCAACCCTTCTAGCGGCACAGATACGCAGTATTTT.

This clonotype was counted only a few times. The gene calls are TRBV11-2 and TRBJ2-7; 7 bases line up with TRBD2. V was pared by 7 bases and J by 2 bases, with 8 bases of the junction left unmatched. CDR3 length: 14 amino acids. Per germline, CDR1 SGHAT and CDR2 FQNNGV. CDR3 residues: CASKRGRTPYEQYF. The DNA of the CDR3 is TGTGCCAGCAAGCGGGGACGCACCCCCTACGAGCAGTACTTC.

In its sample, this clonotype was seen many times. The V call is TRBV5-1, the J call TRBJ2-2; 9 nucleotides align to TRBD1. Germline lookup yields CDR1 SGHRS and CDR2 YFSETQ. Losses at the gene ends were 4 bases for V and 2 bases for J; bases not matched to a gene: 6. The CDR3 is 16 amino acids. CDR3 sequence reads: CASSPRTGANTGELFF. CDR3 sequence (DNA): TGCGCCAGCAGCCCCCGGACAGGGGCAAACACCGGGGAGCTGTTTTTT.

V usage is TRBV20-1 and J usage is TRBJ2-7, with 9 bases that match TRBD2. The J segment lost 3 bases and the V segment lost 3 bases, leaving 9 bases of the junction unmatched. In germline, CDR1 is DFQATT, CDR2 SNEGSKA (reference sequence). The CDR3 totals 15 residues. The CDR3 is CSARKPGLAIYEQYF. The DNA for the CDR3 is TGCAGTGCTAGGAAACCGGGACTAGCAATCTACGAGCAGTACTTC.

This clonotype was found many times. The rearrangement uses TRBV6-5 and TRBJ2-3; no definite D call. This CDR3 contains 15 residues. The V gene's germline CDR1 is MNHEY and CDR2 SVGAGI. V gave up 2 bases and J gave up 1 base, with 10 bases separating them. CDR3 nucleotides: TGTGCCAGCAGTTACATCGTCGGCGGCACAGATACGCAGTATTTT. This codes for CASSYIVGGTDTQYF.

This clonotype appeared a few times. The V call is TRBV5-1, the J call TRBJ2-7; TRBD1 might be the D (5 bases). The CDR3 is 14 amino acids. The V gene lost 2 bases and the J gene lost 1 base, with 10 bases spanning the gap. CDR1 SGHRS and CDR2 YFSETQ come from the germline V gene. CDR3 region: CASSLQDRSYEQYF. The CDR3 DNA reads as TGCGCCAGCAGCTTACAGGACCGGTCCTACGAGCAGTACTTC.

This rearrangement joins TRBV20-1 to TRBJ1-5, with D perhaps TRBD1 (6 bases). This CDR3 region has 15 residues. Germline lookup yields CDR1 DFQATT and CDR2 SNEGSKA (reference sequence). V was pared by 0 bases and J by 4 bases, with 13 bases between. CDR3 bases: TGCAGTGCTAGAGATACGGGGGGCGCAAATCAGCCCCAGCATTTT. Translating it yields CSARDTGGANQPQHF.

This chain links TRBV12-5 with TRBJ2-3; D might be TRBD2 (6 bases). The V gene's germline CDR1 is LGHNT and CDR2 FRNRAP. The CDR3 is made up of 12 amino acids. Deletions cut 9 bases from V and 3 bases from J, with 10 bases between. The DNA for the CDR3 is TGTGCTAGCCAGGAGGGTACAGATACGCAGTATTTT. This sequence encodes CASQEGTDTQYF.

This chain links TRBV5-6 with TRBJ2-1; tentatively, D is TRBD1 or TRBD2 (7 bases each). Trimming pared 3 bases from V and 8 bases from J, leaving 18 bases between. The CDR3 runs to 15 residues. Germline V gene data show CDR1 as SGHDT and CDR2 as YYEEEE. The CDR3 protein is CASSSRWGGGDEQFF. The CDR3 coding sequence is TGTGCCAGCAGCTCCCGCTGGGGAGGGGGCGATGAGCAGTTCTTC.

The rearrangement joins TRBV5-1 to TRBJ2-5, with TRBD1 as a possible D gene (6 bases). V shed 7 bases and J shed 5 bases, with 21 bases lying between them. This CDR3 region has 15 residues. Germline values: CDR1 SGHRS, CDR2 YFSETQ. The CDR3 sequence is CASRRSGGEGETQYF. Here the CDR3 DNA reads TGCGCCAGCCGACGGAGTGGGGGCGAGGGGGAGACCCAGTACTTC.

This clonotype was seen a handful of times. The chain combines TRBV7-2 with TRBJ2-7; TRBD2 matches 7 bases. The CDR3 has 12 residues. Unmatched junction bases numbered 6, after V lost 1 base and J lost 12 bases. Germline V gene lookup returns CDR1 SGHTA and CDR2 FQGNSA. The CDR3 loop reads CASSLERGPLYF. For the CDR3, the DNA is TGTGCCAGCAGCTTAGAGCGGGGCCCGTTGTACTTC.

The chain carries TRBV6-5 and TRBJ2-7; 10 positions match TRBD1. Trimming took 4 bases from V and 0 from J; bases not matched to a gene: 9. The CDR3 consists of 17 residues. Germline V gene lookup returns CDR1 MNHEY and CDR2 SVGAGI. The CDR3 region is CASSSIPGTGASYEQYF. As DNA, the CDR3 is TGTGCCAGCAGTTCTATCCCCGGGACAGGGGCCTCCTACGAGCAGTACTTC.

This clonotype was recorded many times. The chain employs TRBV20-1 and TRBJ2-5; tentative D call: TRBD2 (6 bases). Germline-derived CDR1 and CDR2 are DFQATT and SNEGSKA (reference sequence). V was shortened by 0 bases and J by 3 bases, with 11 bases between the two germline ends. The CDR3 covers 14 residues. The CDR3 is CSARDLGGKETQYF. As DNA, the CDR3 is TGCAGTGCTAGAGATTTGGGCGGGAAAGAGACCCAGTACTTC.

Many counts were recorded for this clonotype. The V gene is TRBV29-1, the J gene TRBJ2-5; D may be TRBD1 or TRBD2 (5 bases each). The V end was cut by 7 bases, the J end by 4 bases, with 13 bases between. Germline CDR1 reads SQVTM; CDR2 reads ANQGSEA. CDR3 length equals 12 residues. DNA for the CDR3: TGCAGCGCCGCCGGGACCCGAGAGACCCAGTACTTC. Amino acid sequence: CSAAGTRETQYF.

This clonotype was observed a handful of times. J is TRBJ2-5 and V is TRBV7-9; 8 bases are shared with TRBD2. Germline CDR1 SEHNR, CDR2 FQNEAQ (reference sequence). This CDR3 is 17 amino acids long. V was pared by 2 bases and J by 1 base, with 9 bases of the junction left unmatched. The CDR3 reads CASSLRTGTRIQETQYF. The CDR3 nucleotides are TGTGCCAGCAGCTTACGAACCGGGACTAGAATCCAAGAGACCCAGTACTTC.

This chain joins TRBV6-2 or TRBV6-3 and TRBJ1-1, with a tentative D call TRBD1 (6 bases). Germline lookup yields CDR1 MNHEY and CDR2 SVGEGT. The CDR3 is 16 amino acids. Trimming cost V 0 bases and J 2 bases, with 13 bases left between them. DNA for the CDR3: TGTGCCAGCAGTTACTCGACGGGGGCAAGAAACACTGAAGCTTTCTTT. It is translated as CASSYSTGARNTEAFF.

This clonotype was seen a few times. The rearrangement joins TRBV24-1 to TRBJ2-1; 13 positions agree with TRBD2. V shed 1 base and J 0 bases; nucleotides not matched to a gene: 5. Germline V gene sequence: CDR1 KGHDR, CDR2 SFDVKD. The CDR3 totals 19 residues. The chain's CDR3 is CATSDLGTSGTSSYNEQFF. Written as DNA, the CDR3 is TGTGCCACCAGTGATTTAGGGACTAGCGGGACTAGCTCCTACAATGAGCAGTTCTTC.

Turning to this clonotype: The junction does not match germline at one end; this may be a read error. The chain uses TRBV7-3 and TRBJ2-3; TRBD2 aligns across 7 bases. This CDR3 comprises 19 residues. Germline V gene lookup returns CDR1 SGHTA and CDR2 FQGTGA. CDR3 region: CASTPWAGVGELYTYTQYF. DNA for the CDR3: TGTGCCAGCACCCCTTGGGCGGGAGTGGGGGAATTATACACATATACGCAGTATTTT. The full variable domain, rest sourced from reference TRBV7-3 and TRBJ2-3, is GAGVSQTPSNKVTEKGKYVELRCDPISGHTALYWYRQSLGQGPEFLIYFQGTGAADDSGLPNDRFFAVRPEGSVSTLKIQRTERGDSAVYLCASTPWAGVGELYTYTQYFGPGTRLTVL.

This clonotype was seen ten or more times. The CDR3 sequence is CASSSRQRINEQFF. CDR3 nucleotide sequence: TGTGCCAGCAGCTCGCGACAGAGGATCAATGAGCAGTTCTTC. The chain combines TRBV7-2 with TRBJ2-1, with D maybe TRBD1 (5 bases). CDR1 and CDR2 from the germline V gene are SGHTA and FQGNSA. Trimming pared 4 bases from V and 6 bases from J, leaving 13 bases between. There are 14 residues in the CDR3.

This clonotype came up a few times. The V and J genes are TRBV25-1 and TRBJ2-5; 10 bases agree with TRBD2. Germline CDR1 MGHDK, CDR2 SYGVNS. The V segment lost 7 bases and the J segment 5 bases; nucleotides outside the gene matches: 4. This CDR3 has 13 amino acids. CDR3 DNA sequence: TGTGCCAGCACCAGCGGGAGGGCGGAGACCCAGTACTTC. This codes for CASTSGRAETQYF.

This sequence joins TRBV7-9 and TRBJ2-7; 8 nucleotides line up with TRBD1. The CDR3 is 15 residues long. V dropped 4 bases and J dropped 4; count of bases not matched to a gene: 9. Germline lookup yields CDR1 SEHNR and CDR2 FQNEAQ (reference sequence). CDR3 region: CASSYPTGESYEQYF. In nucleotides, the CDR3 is TGTGCCAGCAGCTACCCGACAGGGGAATCGTACGAGCAGTACTTC.

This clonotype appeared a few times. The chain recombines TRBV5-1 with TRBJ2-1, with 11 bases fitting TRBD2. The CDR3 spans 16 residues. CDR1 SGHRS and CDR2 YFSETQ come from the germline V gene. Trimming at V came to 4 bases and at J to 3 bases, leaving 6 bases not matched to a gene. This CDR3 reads CASSGVLAGVYNEQFF. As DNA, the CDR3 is TGCGCCAGCAGCGGCGTACTAGCGGGAGTCTACAATGAGCAGTTCTTC.